This record covers a single T cell receptor beta chain. Clones were sequenced by immunoSEQ multiplex PCR, and TCRdb holds only the in-frame ones, with some missing. The sample contains about 330,000 clones, 80% to 95% of which appear only once. Germline V gene lookup returns CDR1 MNHEY and CDR2 SVGAGI. Trimming took 5 bases from V and 3 from J; bases not matched to a gene: 5. This CDR3 has 14 residues. These data are taken from a study of blood T cell repertoires in COVID-19. Symptom resolution, clearance, or two negative PCRs marked donors in Cohort 3 as recovered. The sample was PBMCs or T cells enriched from blood (not recorded which). The chain links TRBV6-5 to TRBJ2-7; TRBD2 aligns across 9 bases. The clonotype comes from a woman aged 25-40 years who had recovered from COVID-19. The CDR3 loop reads CASSPGLAGYEQYF. DNA of the CDR3: TGTGCCAGCAGTCCGGGACTAGCAGGCTACGAGCAGTACTTC.